Reported below is one T cell receptor (beta chain). Its antigen remains unknown. Expansion of antigen-specific CD4+ T cells with viral peptide pools was carried out by the ViraFEST assay before sequencing. On roughly day 9 of culture, CD4+ T cells were separated out. Either the mRNA-1273 or the BNT162b2 vaccine was given to participants as two doses. Vaccine recipients lacked prior SARS-CoV-2 infection and had negative nucleocapsid antibodies. Approximately 2 million PBMC were seeded per well and grown in the presence of roughly 10 IU/ml IL-2 and about 10 ug/ml peptides. Each culture had half its medium swapped for IL-2 medium on days 3 and 7. This sample stems from a study of vaccination effects on CD4 cells after COVID-19. Data came from immunoSEQ multiplex PCR; TCRdb stores just in-frame clones and leaves some out. The data show about 69,000 clones, over 70% seen once. CDR1 is LGHDT, CDR2 YNNKEL, per germline (reference sequence). J was trimmed by 6 bases and V by 4 bases; bases with no gene match: 9. This CDR3 has 16 residues.

Findings and caveats of the study: After vaccination of healthy people, only 1 of 255 vaccine-induced clones cross-reacted with common cold coronaviruses.

Sequences were derived from CD4+ T cells from PBMCs cultured with HCoV-229E spike peptides, sampled after COVID-19 vaccination. This chain joins TRBV3-1 (or the pseudogene TRBV3-2) and TRBJ2-3; 11 bases are shared with TRBD2. The receptor's source is a human donor who received a COVID-19 vaccine. CDR3: CASSRLAGTGWDTQYF. In DNA form, the CDR3 reads TGTGCCAGCAGCCGACTAGCGGGGACCGGGTGGGATACGCAGTATTTT.